The T cell receptor (beta chain) described here comes from a study of blood T cell repertoires in COVID-19. Study details: Specimens from acute and convalescent COVID-19 originated in the United States, Italy and Spain. The cDNA or gDNA used as material had been derived from T cells, B-cell-depleted T cells, or PBMCs.

Authors' data handling: Researchers report that nucleated cell counts were estimated from reference gene primer amplification. Sequenced by immunoSEQ multiplex PCR; TCRdb stores in-frame clones only, minus some. V and J calls and clone size follow that table, whereas D and trimming were derived from the DNA. The table records about 140,000 clones, around 81% of them present only once. The CDR3 is 13 amino acids. The V gene's germline CDR1 is DFQATT and CDR2 SNEGSKA (reference sequence). Trimming removed 3 bases at V and 3 bases at J, with 9 bases between. This sequence joins TRBV20-1 and TRBJ1-5; D uncertain. The sequenced sample consisted of peripheral blood. The receptor's source is a human donor in a cohort sampled during active COVID-19. The CDR3 coding sequence is TGCAGTGCTAGTTTCCAGAACAATCAGCCCCAGCATTTT. It is translated as CSASFQNNQPQHF.